Following are 27 T cell receptor beta chains from one sample sequenced in a study of technical replicates of blood from several donors. Assay: immunoSEQ multiplex PCR; the TCRdb copy retains only in-frame clones and omits some. The table lists 70,000 to 95,000 clones, around 97% of them singletons, with almost 0.3% in the top ten. Sequencing was carried out using T cells isolated from PBMCs. Every receptor here comes from a human donor in good health.

This clone appeared a single time. CDR3 amino acids: CASSPPPGTGVNEQFF. CDR3 sequence (DNA): TGCGCCAGCAGCCCACCCCCCGGGACAGGGGTCAATGAGCAGTTCTTC. J is TRBJ2-1 and V is TRBV5-1; TRBD1 matches at 10 bases. With 4 bases clipped from V and 6 bases from J, the junction kept 10 bases outside the gene matches. This CDR3 spans 16 amino acids. The germline V gene has CDR1 SGHRS and CDR2 YFSETQ.

The chain joins TRBV27 to TRBJ1-2; a weak D match, TRBD1 (5 bases). Germline V lookup: CDR1 MNHEY, CDR2 SMNVEV (reference sequence). Trimming stripped 2 bases from V and 4 bases from J, with 11 bases between. There are 14 residues in the CDR3. Here the CDR3 reads CASSLLGGSYGYTF. The CDR3 DNA is TGTGCCAGCAGTTTACTCGGGGGGAGCTATGGCTACACCTTC.

V gene TRBV7-9 combines with J gene TRBJ2-3; the match to TRBD2 covers 8 bases. Germline CDR1 and CDR2: SEHNR and FQNEAQ (reference sequence). The CDR3 runs 15 residues. Trimming cost V 2 bases and J 4 bases; bases outside gene matches: 5. The CDR3 loop is CASSLRTSGADTQYF. As DNA, the CDR3 is TGTGCCAGCAGCTTAAGAACTAGCGGCGCAGATACGCAGTATTTT.

This chain connects TRBV13 to TRBJ2-7, with D possibly being TRBD2 (5 bases). Germline V gives CDR1 PRHDT, CDR2 FYEKMQ (reference sequence). The CDR3 totals 15 residues. With 3 bases removed from V and 2 bases from J, the gap between germline ends came to 14 bases. The CDR3 loop is CASSFSERKPYEQYF. The CDR3 nucleotides are TGTGCCAGCAGCTTCTCCGAGCGGAAACCCTACGAGCAGTACTTC.

This clone was seen once. The CDR3 here is CASSGLAGDHGELFF. CDR3 in DNA: TGTGCCAGCAGCGGACTAGCGGGAGATCACGGGGAGCTGTTTTTT. V gene TRBV7-2 combines with J gene TRBJ2-2; 13 nucleotides line up with TRBD2. Looked up from germline, CDR1 is SGHTA and CDR2 is FQGNSA. The trim removed 5 bases at V and 7 bases at J, leaving 4 bases unmatched. The CDR3 has 15 amino acids.

V is TRBV11-1 and J is TRBJ2-5; tentatively, D is TRBD2 (6 bases). Per the germline V gene, CDR1 is SGHAT and CDR2 is FQDESV (reference sequence). The CDR3 extends over 12 amino acids. V lost 8 bases and J lost 1, with 8 bases in between. CDR3: CASGDFQETQYF. CDR3 bases: TGTGCCAGCGGGGACTTCCAAGAGACCCAGTACTTC.

This chain links TRBV6-1 with TRBJ2-3; TRBD2 aligns across 11 bases. The CDR3 totals 15 residues. Germline CDR1 reads MNHNS; CDR2 reads SASEGT. The V segment lost 2 bases and the J segment 4 bases; nucleotides outside the gene matches: 2. The CDR3 DNA reads TGTGCCAGCAGTGAAACTAGCGGGAGTTCAGATACGCAGTATTTT. Its translation is CASSETSGSSDTQYF.

V and J are TRBV5-1 and TRBJ2-6; D unclear. In germline, CDR1 is SGHRS, CDR2 YFSETQ. V lost 3 bases and J lost 2, with 9 bases in between. This CDR3 has 15 residues. CDR3 sequence: CASSSQSPGANVLTF. For the CDR3, the DNA is TGCGCCAGCAGCTCTCAGTCCCCTGGGGCCAACGTCCTGACTTTC. Full variable domain (missing parts from reference TRBV5-1 and TRBJ2-6): KAGVTQTPRYLIKTRGQQVTLSCSPISGHRSVSWYQQTPGQGLQFLFEYFSETQRNKGNFPGRFSGRQFSNSRSEMNVSTLELGDSALYLCASSSQSPGANVLTFGAGSRLTVL.

This chain connects TRBV7-6 to TRBJ2-7; 9 positions match TRBD1. The CDR3 covers 14 residues. The germline CDR1 and CDR2 sequences are SGHVS and FNYEAQ. J gave up 5 bases and V 5 bases, and 7 bases lay outside the gene matches. Here the CDR3 reads CASSQGTGINEQYF. The CDR3, as DNA: TGTGCCAGCAGCCAAGGGACAGGGATTAACGAGCAGTACTTC.

The DNA of the CDR3 is TGTGCCAGCAGCTTAGATCAGGGCGGGATCTCCTACGAGCAGTACTTC. Its translation is CASSLDQGGISYEQYF. This chain joins TRBV7-8 and TRBJ2-7; possible D gene TRBD2, 6 bases. The V end lost 1 base, the J end lost 0 bases, and 13 bases lay between the germline ends. Germline V gene data show CDR1 as SGHVS and CDR2 as FQNEAQ. The CDR3 sequence is 16 residues long.

This CDR3 reads CASSLDGQGNQPQHF. The DNA of the CDR3 is TGTGCCAGCAGCTTAGATGGGCAGGGGAATCAGCCCCAGCATTTT. V usage is TRBV9 and J usage is TRBJ1-5, with D possibly TRBD1 on 6 matching bases. The CDR3 covers 15 residues. Between the trimmed V and J ends, which lost 4 bases and 4 bases, there was a span of 15 bases. Germline lookup yields CDR1 SGDLS and CDR2 YYNGEE.

This sequence joins TRBV7-9 and TRBJ2-5, with D possibly TRBD2 on 6 matching bases. V was pared by 3 bases and J by 2 bases, with 10 bases between. Germline loops: CDR1 SEHNR, CDR2 FQNEAQ (reference sequence). This CDR3 is built from 14 residues. In nucleotides, the CDR3 is TGTGCCAGCAGCTTCGGAGGACTACAAGAGACCCAGTACTTC. Its protein is CASSFGGLQETQYF.

The genes are TRBV23-1 and TRBJ1-4; no clear D gene. TRBV23-1 is assigned to the ORF class and has an uncertain function. Trimming removed 2 bases from V and 7 bases from J, with 20 bases in between. This CDR3 has 17 residues. The CDR3 DNA sequence: TGCGCCAGCAGTCAACTCATATCTACCGGGAGGAGTGAAAAACTGTTTTTT. Amino acids: CASSQLISTGRSEKLFF.

The J gene is TRBJ1-2, the V gene TRBV11-2; D remains unclear. Germline CDR1 reads SGHAT; CDR2 reads FQNNGV. V was trimmed by 8 bases and J by 0 bases, leaving 10 bases between them. The CDR3 contains 13 residues. The CDR3 nucleotides are TGTGCCAGCGAGAGCGATTCTAACTATGGCTACACCTTC. Protein product: CASESDSNYGYTF.

The chain links TRBV11-2 to TRBJ2-3; 11 bases line up with TRBD2. The length of the CDR3 is 16 residues. CDR1 is SGHAT, CDR2 FQNNGV, per germline. J was trimmed by 0 bases and V by 5 bases; bases with no gene match: 4. The DNA for the CDR3 is TGTGCCAGCAGCAAGGGACTAGCGGCTAGCACAGATACGCAGTATTTT. This sequence encodes CASSKGLAASTDTQYF.

The V call is TRBV7-8, the J call TRBJ1-2; perhaps TRBD1 as D (5 bases). CDR3 length: 15 amino acids. The V and J ends lost 1 base and 3 bases respectively, with 12 bases between them. The germline gives CDR1 SGHVS, CDR2 FQNEAQ. CDR3 sequence: CASSLVSDTDYGYTF. CDR3 nucleotides: TGTGCCAGCAGCTTAGTCTCGGACACGGACTATGGCTACACCTTC.

The rearrangement uses TRBV2 and TRBJ1-2, with D tentatively TRBD1 (6 bases). The CDR3 extends over 14 amino acids. Per germline, CDR1 SNHLY and CDR2 FYNNEI. Trimming left V 6 bases short and J 4 bases short, with 15 bases between. The CDR3 DNA reads as TGTGCCAGCAGGGGGAGCGGGACATTCTATGGCTACACCTTC. Translated, it gives CASRGSGTFYGYTF.

The chain recombines TRBV2 with TRBJ2-7, with D possibly matching TRBD2 (6 bases). The CDR3 totals 12 residues. V was shortened by 7 bases and J by 4 bases, with 11 bases between the two germline ends. The germline V gene has CDR1 SNHLY and CDR2 FYNNEI. CDR3 in DNA: TGTGCCAGCATGGCGGGACCATACGAGCAGTACTTC. Protein product: CASMAGPYEQYF. The full variable domain, rest sourced from reference TRBV2 and TRBJ2-7, is EPEVTQTPSHQVTQMGQEVILRCVPISNHLYFYWYRQILGQKVEFLVSFYNNEISEKSEIFDDQFSVERPDGSNFTLKIRSTKLEDSAMYFCASMAGPYEQYFGPGTRLTVT.

The chain joins TRBV4-3 to TRBJ2-7, with no clear D. With 1 base removed from V and 3 bases from J, the gap between germline ends came to 7 bases. The CDR3 is 13 amino acids. Germline CDR1 and CDR2: LGHNA and YSLEER. The CDR3 spells CASSQAVRYEQYF. CDR3 coding DNA: TGCGCCAGCAGCCAAGCTGTCCGCTACGAGCAGTACTTC.

The chain recombines TRBV13 with TRBJ2-3, with 10 bases fitting TRBD2. Trimming at V came to 5 bases and at J to 0 bases, leaving 2 bases not matched to a gene. This CDR3 has 15 amino acids. Germline values: CDR1 PRHDT, CDR2 FYEKMQ (reference sequence). CDR3 coding DNA: TGTGCCAGCAGCCCGGGACTAGCGAGCACAGATACGCAGTATTTT. It codes for CASSPGLASTDTQYF. Variable domain in full (rest from reference TRBV13 and TRBJ2-3): AAGVIQSPRHLIKEKRETATLKCYPIPRHDTVYWYQQGPGQDPQFLISFYEKMQSDKGSIPDRFSAQQFSDYHSELNMSSLELGDSALYFCASSPGLASTDTQYFGPGTRLTVL.

This clone was detected a few times. The chain uses TRBV18 and TRBJ2-1, with D possibly being TRBD2 (6 bases). The CDR3 has 15 residues. Deletions cut 0 bases from V and 7 bases from J, with 13 bases between. Germline V gene sequence: CDR1 KGHSH, CDR2 LQKENI. The CDR3 spells CASSPPRAEGNEQFF. Here the CDR3 DNA reads TGTGCCAGCTCACCACCAAGGGCGGAGGGGAATGAGCAGTTCTTC.

V usage is TRBV2 and J usage is TRBJ2-3; D uncertain. Trimming stripped 6 bases from V and 0 bases from J, with 13 bases between. This CDR3 is 15 amino acids long. In germline, CDR1 is SNHLY, CDR2 FYNNEI. The CDR3 region is CASSGITASTDTQYF. CDR3 in DNA: TGTGCCAGCAGCGGAATAACAGCTAGCACAGATACGCAGTATTTT.

The J gene is TRBJ2-5, the V gene TRBV19, with 15 bases fitting TRBD2. This CDR3 has 15 residues. Looked up from germline, CDR1 is LNHDA and CDR2 is SQIVND (reference sequence). V shed 8 bases, J shed 3 bases, and the junction held 4 bases outside the gene matches. In nucleotides, the CDR3 is TGTGCCAGTCGGGGACTAGCGGGAGGTGAAGAGACCCAGTACTTC. It encodes CASRGLAGGEETQYF.

This clone was seen only once. The J gene is TRBJ2-7, the V gene TRBV19; 7 bases fit TRBD1. From germline, CDR1 is LNHDA and CDR2 SQIVND (reference sequence). The CDR3 contains 14 residues. Trimming at V came to 6 bases and at J to 3 bases, leaving 8 bases not matched to a gene. CDR3 in DNA: TGTGCCAGTAGCCAACCGGGACAGATCTACGAGCAGTACTTC. Its translation: CASSQPGQIYEQYF.

In DNA form, the CDR3 reads TGCGCCAGCAGCCAGTTGGTCGGACAGGGGAAGGGCGAGCAGTACTTC. It encodes CASSQLVGQGKGEQYF. The V gene is TRBV4-1, the J gene TRBJ2-7, with 9 bases fitting TRBD1. CDR1 is MGHRA and CDR2 is YSYEKL in the germline V gene. J was trimmed by 6 bases and V by 3 bases; bases with no gene match: 12. The CDR3 runs to 16 residues.

This clone has just one count. This sequence joins TRBV9 and TRBJ2-1; D is unresolved. The germline gives CDR1 SGDLS, CDR2 YYNGEE. The CDR3 spans 15 residues. Deletions cut 0 bases from V and 2 bases from J, with 9 bases between. In DNA form, the CDR3 reads TGTGCCAGCAGCGTAGGCAGTACGACCTACAATGAGCAGTTCTTC. Encoded protein: CASSVGSTTYNEQFF.

V and J are TRBV6-6 and TRBJ1-3, with 8 bases identical to TRBD1. CDR1 and CDR2 from the germline V gene are MNHNY and SVGAGI (reference sequence). V was clipped by 2 bases and J by 6 bases; unmatched bases: 3. The CDR3 is 14 amino acids. CDR3 amino acids: CASSYGQGPNTIYF. In DNA, the CDR3 is TGTGCCAGCAGTTACGGACAGGGTCCAAACACCATATATTTT.